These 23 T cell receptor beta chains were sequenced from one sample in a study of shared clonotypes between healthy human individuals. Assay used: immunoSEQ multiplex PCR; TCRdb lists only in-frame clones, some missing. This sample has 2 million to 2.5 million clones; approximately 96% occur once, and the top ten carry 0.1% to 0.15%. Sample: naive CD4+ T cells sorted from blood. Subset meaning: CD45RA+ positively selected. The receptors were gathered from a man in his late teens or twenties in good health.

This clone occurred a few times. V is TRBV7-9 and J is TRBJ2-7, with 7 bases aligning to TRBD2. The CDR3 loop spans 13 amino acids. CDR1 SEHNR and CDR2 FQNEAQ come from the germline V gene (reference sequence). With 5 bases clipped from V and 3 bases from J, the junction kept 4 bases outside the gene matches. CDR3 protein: CASSTREDYEQYF. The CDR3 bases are TGTGCCAGCAGCACCCGGGAGGACTACGAGCAGTACTTC.

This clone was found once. The CDR3 region is CAINDGPNTEAFF. The CDR3 DNA reads as TGTGCCATCAATGATGGACCGAACACTGAAGCTTTCTTT. The rearrangement links TRBV10-3 to TRBJ1-1; D is unresolved. CDR1 is ENHRY and CDR2 is SYGVKD in the germline V gene. The CDR3 contains 13 residues. V dropped 7 bases and J dropped 1 base, with 10 bases sitting between them.

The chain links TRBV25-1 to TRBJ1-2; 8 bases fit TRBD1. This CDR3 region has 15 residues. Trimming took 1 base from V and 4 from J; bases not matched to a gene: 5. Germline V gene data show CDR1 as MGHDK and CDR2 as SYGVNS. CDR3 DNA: TGTGCCAGCAGTGAATGGGGGCAGGGGGCCTATGGCTACACCTTC. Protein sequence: CASSEWGQGAYGYTF.

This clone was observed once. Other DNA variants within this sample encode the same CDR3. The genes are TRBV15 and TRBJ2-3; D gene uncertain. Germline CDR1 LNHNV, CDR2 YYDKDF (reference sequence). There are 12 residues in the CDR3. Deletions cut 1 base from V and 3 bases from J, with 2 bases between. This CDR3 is CATSRGTDTQYF. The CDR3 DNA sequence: TGTGCCACCAGCAGAGGTACAGATACGCAGTATTTT.

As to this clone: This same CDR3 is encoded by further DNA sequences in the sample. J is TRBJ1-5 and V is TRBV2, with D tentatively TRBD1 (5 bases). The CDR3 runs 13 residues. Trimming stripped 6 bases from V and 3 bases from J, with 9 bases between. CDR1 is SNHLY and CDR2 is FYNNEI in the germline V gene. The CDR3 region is CASRRDPNQPQHF. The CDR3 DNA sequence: TGTGCCAGCAGACGGGACCCCAATCAGCCCCAGCATTTT.

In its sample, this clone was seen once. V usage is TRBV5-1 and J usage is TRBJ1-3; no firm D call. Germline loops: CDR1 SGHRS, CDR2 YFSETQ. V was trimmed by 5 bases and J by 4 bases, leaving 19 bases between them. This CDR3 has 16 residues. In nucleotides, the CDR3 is TGCGCCAGCAGACCCTCTCCTACGGCTCCCGGAAACACCATATATTTT. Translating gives CASRPSPTAPGNTIYF.

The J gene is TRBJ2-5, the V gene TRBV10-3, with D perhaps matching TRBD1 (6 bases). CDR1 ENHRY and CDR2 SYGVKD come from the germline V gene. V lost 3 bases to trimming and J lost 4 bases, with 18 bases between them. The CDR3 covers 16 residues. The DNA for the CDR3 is TGTGCCATCAGTGAAGTCAGGGGTTTTCGGGTAGAGACCCAGTACTTC. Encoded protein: CAISEVRGFRVETQYF.

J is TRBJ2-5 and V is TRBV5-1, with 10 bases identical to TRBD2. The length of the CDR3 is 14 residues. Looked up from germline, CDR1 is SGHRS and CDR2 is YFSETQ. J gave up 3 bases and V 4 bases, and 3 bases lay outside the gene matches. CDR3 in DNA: TGCGCCAGCAGCCCCAGCGGGGGGGAAGAGACCCAGTACTTC. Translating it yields CASSPSGGEETQYF.

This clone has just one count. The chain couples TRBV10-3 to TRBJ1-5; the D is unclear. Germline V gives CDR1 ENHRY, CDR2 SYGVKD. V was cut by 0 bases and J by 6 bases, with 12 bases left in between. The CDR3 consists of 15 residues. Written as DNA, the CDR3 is TGTGCCATCAGTGAGTCGACGGGAGGAGGTCAGCCCCAGCATTTT. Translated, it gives CAISESTGGGQPQHF.

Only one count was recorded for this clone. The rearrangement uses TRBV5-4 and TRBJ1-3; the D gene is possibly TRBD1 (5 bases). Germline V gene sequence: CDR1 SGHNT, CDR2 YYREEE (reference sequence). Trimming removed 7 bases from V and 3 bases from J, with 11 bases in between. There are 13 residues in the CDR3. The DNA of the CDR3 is TGTGCCAGCCAAAAGGGGAATGGAAACACCATATATTTT. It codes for CASQKGNGNTIYF.

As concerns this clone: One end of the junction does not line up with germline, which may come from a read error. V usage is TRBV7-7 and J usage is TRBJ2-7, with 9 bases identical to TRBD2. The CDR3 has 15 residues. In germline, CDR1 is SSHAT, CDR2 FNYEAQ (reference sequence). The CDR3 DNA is TGTGCTAGCAGCTTAGAAAGCGGGAGGTTGGGCGAGCAGTACTTC. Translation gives CASSLESGRLGEQYF.

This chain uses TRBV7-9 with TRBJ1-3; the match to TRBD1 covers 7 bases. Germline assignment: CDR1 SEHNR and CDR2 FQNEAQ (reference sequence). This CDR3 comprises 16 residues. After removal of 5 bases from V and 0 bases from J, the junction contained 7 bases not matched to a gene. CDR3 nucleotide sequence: TGTGCCAGCAGCCAAACAGGGGTAAACTCTGGAAACACCATATATTTT. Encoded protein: CASSQTGVNSGNTIYF.

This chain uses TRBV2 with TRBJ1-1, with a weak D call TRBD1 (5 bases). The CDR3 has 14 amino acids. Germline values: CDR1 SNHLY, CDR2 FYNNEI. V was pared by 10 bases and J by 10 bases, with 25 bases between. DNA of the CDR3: TGTGCCACCTCGAGAGAACAGGCAGGGACCAGAGCTTTCTTT. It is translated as CATSREQAGTRAFF.

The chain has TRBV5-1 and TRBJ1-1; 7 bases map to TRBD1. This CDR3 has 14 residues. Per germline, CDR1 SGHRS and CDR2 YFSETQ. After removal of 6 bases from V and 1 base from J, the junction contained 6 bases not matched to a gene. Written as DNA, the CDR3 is TGCGCCAGCACCGGACAGGTGGGGAACACTGAAGCTTTCTTT. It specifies CASTGQVGNTEAFF.

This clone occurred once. The DNA of the CDR3 is TGTGCCAGCAGCCCCTACGGGACAGGGAGCTACGAGCAGTACTTC. Its translation is CASSPYGTGSYEQYF. The rearrangement links TRBV9 to TRBJ2-7; 9 bases line up with TRBD1. CDR3 length: 15 amino acids. The germline V gene encodes CDR1 SGDLS and CDR2 YYNGEE. V lost 4 bases and J lost 3; bases outside the gene matches: 8.

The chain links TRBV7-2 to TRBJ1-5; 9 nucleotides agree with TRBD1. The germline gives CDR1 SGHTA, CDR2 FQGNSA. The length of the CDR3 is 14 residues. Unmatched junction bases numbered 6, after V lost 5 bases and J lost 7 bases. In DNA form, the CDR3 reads TGTGCCAGCAGCACCAGGACAGGGGAACAGCCCCAGCATTTT. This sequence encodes CASSTRTGEQPQHF. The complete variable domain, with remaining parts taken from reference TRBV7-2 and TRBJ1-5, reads GAGVSQSPSNKVTEKGKDVELRCDPISGHTALYWYRQSLGQGLEFLIYFQGNSAPDKSGLPSDRFSAERTGGSVSTLTIQRTQQEDSAVYLCASSTRTGEQPQHFGDGTRLSIL.

CDR3 sequence: CASSDSRGNTEAFF. The CDR3 DNA is TGTGCCAGCAGTGACAGTCGGGGGAACACTGAAGCTTTCTTT. The J gene is TRBJ1-1, the V gene TRBV2; D is undetermined. Germline V CDR1 and CDR2: SNHLY, FYNNEI. The CDR3 runs to 14 residues. Trimming shortened V by 3 bases and J by 1 base, and 9 bases separated the two germline ends.

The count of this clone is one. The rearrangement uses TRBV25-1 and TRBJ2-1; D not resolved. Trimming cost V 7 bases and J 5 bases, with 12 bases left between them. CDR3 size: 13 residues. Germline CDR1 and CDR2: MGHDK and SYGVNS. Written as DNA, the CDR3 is TGTGCCAGCACCCCCCGGTTGAACAATGAGCAGTTCTTC. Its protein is CASTPRLNNEQFF.

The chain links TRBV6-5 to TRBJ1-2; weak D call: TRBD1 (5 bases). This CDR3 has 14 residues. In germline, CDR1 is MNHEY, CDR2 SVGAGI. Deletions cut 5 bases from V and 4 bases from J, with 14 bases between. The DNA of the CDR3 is TGTGCCAGCAGTACACCCGGGGCCATCTATGGCTACACCTTC. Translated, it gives CASSTPGAIYGYTF.

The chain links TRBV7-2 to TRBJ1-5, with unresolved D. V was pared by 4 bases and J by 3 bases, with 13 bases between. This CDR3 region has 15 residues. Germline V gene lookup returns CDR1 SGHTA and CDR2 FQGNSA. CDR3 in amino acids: CASSSVAGTNQPQHF. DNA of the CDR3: TGTGCCAGCAGCTCCGTGGCAGGTACCAATCAGCCCCAGCATTTT.

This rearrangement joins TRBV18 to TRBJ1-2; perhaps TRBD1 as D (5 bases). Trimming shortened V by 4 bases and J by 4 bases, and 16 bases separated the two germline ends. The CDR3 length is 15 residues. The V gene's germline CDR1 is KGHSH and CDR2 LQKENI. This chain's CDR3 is CASSRTRGDGYGYTF. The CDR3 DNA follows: TGTGCCAGCTCACGTACTAGAGGGGACGGCTATGGCTACACCTTC.

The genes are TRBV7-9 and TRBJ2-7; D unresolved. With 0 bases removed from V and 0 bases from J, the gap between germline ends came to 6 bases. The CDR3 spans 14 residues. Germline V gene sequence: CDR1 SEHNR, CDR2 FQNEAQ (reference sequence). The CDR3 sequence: CASSLASDSYEQYF. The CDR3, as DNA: TGTGCCAGCAGCTTAGCGTCCGACTCCTACGAGCAGTACTTC.

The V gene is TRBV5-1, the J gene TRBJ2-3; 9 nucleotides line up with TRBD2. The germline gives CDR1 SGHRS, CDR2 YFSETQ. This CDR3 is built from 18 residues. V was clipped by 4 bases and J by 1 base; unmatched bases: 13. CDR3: CASSPPGLAGSGTDTQYF. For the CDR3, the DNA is TGCGCCAGCAGCCCCCCGGGACTAGCCGGATCGGGCACAGATACGCAGTATTTT.